This T cell receptor (beta chain) was identified during a study of molecular identifiers for immune sequencing clone quantification. For the study at large: Replicates partitioned RNA from roughly 20,000 or 100,000 naive CD8 cells into five parts, sequencing four. Regarding the study as a whole: Spiked Jurkat TCR RNA originating from one cell could reportedly be identified amid roughly 970,000 naive cells.

A CD8+CD4-CCR7+CD45RA+ phenotype served as the sorting definition for naive CD8 T cells. TCRdb independently ran MiXCR on the PCR reads; one entry per CDR3 protein. This sample has approximately 100,000 distinct CDR3 sequences; roughly 38% occur once, and the top ten carry 4% to 5%. The ends lost 1 base at V and 0 bases at J; junction bases unmatched: 1. Germline V gene data show CDR1 as MNHNS and CDR2 as SASEGT. The CDR3 spans 16 residues. As regards this clonotype: Its target is not known. The CDR3 end shows no conserved phenylalanine or tryptophan, and so a read error is likely.

Sequencing was carried out using naive CD8+ T cells from blood, with Jurkat cell RNA spiked in. This sample's subset: FACS-sorted CD8+CD4-CCR7+CD45RA+ naive T cells. This chain connects TRBV6-1 to TRBJ2-7, with TRBD2 matching over 12 bases. The sequence was obtained from a human donor in good health. Some libraries in this study had Jurkat cell RNA spiked in. Here the CDR3 DNA reads TGTGCCAGCAGTGAAGGGACTAGCGGGGCCTCCTACGAGCAGTACATC. It yields the protein CASSEGTSGASYEQYI.